This T cell receptor (beta chain) was captured in a study of T cells in Graves' hyperthyroidism and ophthalmopathy. Study-wide background: Pretreatment peripheral blood was obtained at initial diagnosis.

Study-wide results and caveats: Most clonotypes that expanded in the thyroid above 0.001 also showed up in blood.

Amplification yielded TCR beta CDR3 regions, with RNA transcripts as the source. TCR CDR3 underwent first-round RT-PCR with the HTBI primer set. TCRdb recomputed calls from the multiplex PCR reads with MiXCR, one row per CDR3 protein. The repertoire holds 500,000 to 650,000 distinct CDR3 sequences, with roughly 15% as singletons. Turning to this clonotype: Its matching antigen is unknown.

Exclusion followed for patients with uncontrolled infection, other autoimmune disease, pregnancy or lactation. Trimming cost V 4 bases and J 6 bases; bases outside gene matches: 5. The CDR3 consists of 14 residues. Germline CDR1 and CDR2: SNHLY and FYNNEI. This rearrangement joins TRBV2 to TRBJ2-1; 8 bases line up with TRBD2. This sequence was found in a woman aged 40 to 49 with Graves' hyperthyroidism. Sequenced material: blood. CDR3 protein: CASSAGTRFNEQFF. CDR3 in DNA: TGTGCCAGCAGTGCTGGGACTAGATTCAATGAGCAGTTCTTC.